This T cell receptor (beta chain) was documented in a study of neurological immune-mediated disorders. TCRdb recomputed calls from the 5' RACE reads with MiXCR, one row per CDR3 protein. The table shows about 40,000 distinct CDR3 sequences, with about 2.5% occurring only once. Germline assignment: CDR1 SGHTA and CDR2 FQGTGA. J gave up 6 bases and V 5 bases, and 10 bases lay outside the gene matches. The CDR3 is 15 residues long. There are many counts of this clonotype. The sample comprised PBMCs. This receptor was identified in a man aged 45-60 years with multiple sclerosis. The V gene is TRBV7-3, the J gene TRBJ2-5; TRBD1 matches 9 bases. The CDR3 sequence is CASSDPGTGKKTQYF. The CDR3 nucleotides read TGTGCCAGCAGCGACCCCGGGACAGGGAAGAAGACCCAGTACTTC.